The rows below give T cell receptor beta chains drawn from one sample of a study of blood T cells in healthy people across ages. TCRdb redid the calling of the 5' RACE reads with MiXCR, one entry per CDR3 protein. The profile covers 600,000 to 900,000 distinct CDR3 sequences, with under 30% appearing a single time and about 3% taken by the ten largest. These same data were also listed under a study on T cells of mothers and their children.

The specimen sequenced was blood. These receptors were collected from a boy between 10 and 17 years old in good health. CDR3s include the opening cysteine and the closing phenylalanine or tryptophan. The D gene is left open where the match is weak. Only some rows state a clone size, as once, few, many or a class for expanded clones.

CDR3 protein: CASSETSGSIWETQYF
CDR3 DNA: TGTGCCAGCAGTGAAACTAGCGGGTCTATCTGGGAGACCCAGTACTTC
V gene: TRBV6-1
clone size: .
J gene: TRBJ2-5
D gene: TRBD2

CDR3 protein: CASSFDRGRRDQPQHF
CDR3 DNA: TGTGCCAGCAGCTTCGATAGGGGGCGGAGGGATCAGCCCCAGCATTTT
V gene: TRBV7-9
clone size: .
J gene: TRBJ1-5
D gene: TRBD1

CDR3 protein: CASSPDRLQQYF
CDR3 DNA: TGTGCCAGCAGTCCGGACAGGCTGCAGCAGTACTTC
V gene: TRBV27
clone size: .
J gene: TRBJ2-7
D gene: TRBD1

CDR3 protein: CASSPRLGNSYNEQFF
CDR3 DNA: TGTGCCAGCAGTCCAAGGCTCGGGAACTCCTACAATGAGCAGTTCTTC
V gene: TRBV7-8
clone size: few
J gene: TRBJ2-1
D gene: .

CDR3 protein: CSVPDWDRANYGYTF
CDR3 DNA: TGCAGCGTCCCCGATTGGGACAGGGCTAACTATGGCTACACCTTC
V gene: TRBV29-1
clone size: .
J gene: TRBJ1-2
D gene: TRBD1

CDR3 protein: CSVRRSTNEKLFF
CDR3 DNA: TGCAGCGTCAGACGGTCAACTAATGAAAAACTGTTTTTT
V gene: TRBV29-1
clone size: .
J gene: TRBJ1-4
D gene: .

CDR3 protein: CASSSRLRTVNTEAFF
CDR3 DNA: TGTGCCAGCAGTTCTCGTCTCCGGACCGTGAACACTGAAGCTTTCTTT
V gene: TRBV12-3/TRBV12-4
clone size: few
J gene: TRBJ1-1
D gene: .

CDR3 protein: CASPTGRGYTF
CDR3 DNA: TGTGCCAGTCCGACGGGGCGCGGCTACACCTTC
V gene: TRBV2
clone size: .
J gene: TRBJ1-2
D gene: .

CDR3 protein: CASSLSQGEEIQYF
CDR3 DNA: TGCGCCAGCAGCTTGAGTCAGGGAGAAGAGATCCAGTACTTC
V gene: TRBV5-1
clone size: .
J gene: TRBJ2-5
D gene: .

CDR3 protein: CASSQGATTSYTF
CDR3 DNA: TGCGCCAGCAGCCAAGGGGCAACCACTAGCTACACCTTC
V gene: TRBV4-1
clone size: .
J gene: TRBJ1-2
D gene: .

CDR3 protein: CASSTGPGQSDEKLFF
CDR3 DNA: TGTGCCAGCAGCACGGGACCGGGACAGTCAGATGAAAAACTGTTTTTT
V gene: TRBV5-8
clone size: .
J gene: TRBJ1-4
D gene: TRBD1

CDR3 protein: CAWESGGTDTQYF
CDR3 DNA: TGTGCCTGGGAGAGCGGGGGAACAGATACGCAGTATTTT
V gene: TRBV30
clone size: .
J gene: TRBJ2-3
D gene: TRBD2

CDR3 protein: CASSLASFASSSTDTQYF
CDR3 DNA: TGCGCCAGCAGCTTGGCCTCCTTCGCTTCCTCTAGCACAGATACGCAGTATTTT
V gene: TRBV5-1
clone size: .
J gene: TRBJ2-3
D gene: .

CDR3 protein: CASSLEPGVQETQYF
CDR3 DNA: TGTGCCAGCAGCTTGGAACCTGGGGTCCAAGAGACCCAGTACTTC
V gene: TRBV11-2
clone size: few
J gene: TRBJ2-5
D gene: .

CDR3 protein: CASSASIAGGPRETQYF
CDR3 DNA: TGTGCCAGCAGCGCATCAATAGCGGGGGGGCCTAGGGAGACCCAGTACTTC
V gene: TRBV9
clone size: .
J gene: TRBJ2-5
D gene: TRBD2

CDR3 protein: CASSQDRRSLETQYF
CDR3 DNA: TGTGCCAGCAGCCAAGATCGCCGATCGCTAGAGACCCAGTACTTC
V gene: TRBV3-1
clone size: .
J gene: TRBJ2-5
D gene: .

CDR3 protein: CASSSQGGHQETQYF
CDR3 DNA: TGTGCCAGCAGCTCCCAGGGCGGACACCAAGAGACCCAGTACTTC
V gene: TRBV7-3
clone size: few
J gene: TRBJ2-5
D gene: .

CDR3 protein: CASSIGQGEDGYTF
CDR3 DNA: TGTGCCAGCAGCATAGGACAGGGTGAGGATGGCTACACCTTC
V gene: TRBV9
clone size: few
J gene: TRBJ1-2
D gene: TRBD1

CDR3 protein: CASSLNRVEQFF
CDR3 DNA: TGTGCCAGCAGTTTAAACAGGGTTGAGCAGTTCTTC
V gene: TRBV6-2/TRBV6-3
clone size: many
J gene: TRBJ2-1
D gene: .

CDR3 protein: CASSLADATYEQYF
CDR3 DNA: TGCGCCAGCAGCTTGGCCGATGCCACCTACGAGCAGTACTTC
V gene: TRBV5-1
clone size: .
J gene: TRBJ2-7
D gene: .

CDR3 protein: CASVFRRSQGTQYF
CDR3 DNA: TGTGCCAGCGTCTTCCGACGCTCTCAAGGGACCCAGTACTTC
V gene: TRBV6-1
clone size: few
J gene: TRBJ2-5
D gene: .

CDR3 protein: CASSSPTAATNEKLFF
CDR3 DNA: TGTGCCAGCAGTTCCCCAACCGCAGCAACTAATGAAAAACTGTTTTTT
V gene: TRBV6-2/TRBV6-3
clone size: .
J gene: TRBJ1-4
D gene: .

CDR3 protein: CASRLPGANVLTF
CDR3 DNA: TGTGCCAGCAGGCTTCCTGGGGCCAACGTCCTGACTTTC
V gene: TRBV28
clone size: few
J gene: TRBJ2-6
D gene: .

CDR3 protein: CASSKRARETQYF
CDR3 DNA: TGTGCCAGTAGTAAGAGGGCGAGGGAGACCCAGTACTTC
V gene: TRBV19
clone size: .
J gene: TRBJ2-5
D gene: .

CDR3 protein: CASSLQGGADSPLHF
CDR3 DNA: TGTGCCAGCAGTTTACAGGGGGGGGCGGATTCACCCCTCCACTTT
V gene: TRBV12-3/TRBV12-4
clone size: few
J gene: TRBJ1-6
D gene: TRBD1

CDR3 protein: CAISESQGVGPGNTIYF
CDR3 DNA: TGTGCCATCAGTGAGTCGCAAGGCGTTGGCCCTGGAAACACCATATATTTT
V gene: TRBV10-3
clone size: .
J gene: TRBJ1-3
D gene: .

CDR3 protein: CASSDSRTGSNQPQHF
CDR3 DNA: TGTGCCAGCAGTGACTCCCGAACAGGGTCTAATCAGCCCCAGCATTTT
V gene: TRBV2
clone size: .
J gene: TRBJ1-5
D gene: .

CDR3 protein: CSARELQIGYGYTF
CDR3 DNA: TGCAGTGCTAGAGAGCTGCAGATTGGCTATGGCTACACCTTC
V gene: TRBV20-1
clone size: few
J gene: TRBJ1-2
D gene: .

CDR3 protein: CASSPGGLDTDTQYF
CDR3 DNA: TGTGCCAGCAGCCCCGGAGGACTAGACACAGATACGCAGTATTTT
V gene: TRBV4-2
clone size: few
J gene: TRBJ2-3
D gene: TRBD2

CDR3 protein: CASSRRWAHKQYF
CDR3 DNA: TGTGCCAGCAGTCGCCGCTGGGCACACAAGCAGTACTTC
V gene: TRBV27
clone size: .
J gene: TRBJ2-7
D gene: .

CDR3 protein: CASSQDGSTGSYEQYF
CDR3 DNA: TGTGCCAGCAGCCAAGATGGGTCGACTGGCTCCTACGAGCAGTACTTC
V gene: TRBV3-1
clone size: .
J gene: TRBJ2-7
D gene: .

CDR3 protein: CASSSAHGRYNEQFF
CDR3 DNA: TGTGCCAGCAGCTCCGCCCACGGGAGGTACAATGAGCAGTTCTTC
V gene: TRBV3-1
clone size: few
J gene: TRBJ2-1
D gene: TRBD2

CDR3 protein: CAIRPSPGGDLPTEQYF
CDR3 DNA: TGTGCCATCCGCCCCAGCCCCGGGGGGGACCTACCTACGGAGCAGTACTTC
V gene: TRBV10-3
clone size: few
J gene: TRBJ2-7
D gene: TRBD2

CDR3 protein: CASSLTDVEEKLFF
CDR3 DNA: TGTGCCAGCAGCCTCACGGACGTCGAGGAAAAACTGTTTTTT
V gene: TRBV9
clone size: .
J gene: TRBJ1-4
D gene: .

CDR3 protein: CASSRGGTGELFF
CDR3 DNA: TGTGCCAGCAGCCGCGGGGGCACCGGGGAGCTGTTTTTT
V gene: TRBV9
clone size: many
J gene: TRBJ2-2
D gene: TRBD2

CDR3 protein: CASSPSRGGGETQYF
CDR3 DNA: TGCGCCAGCAGCCCCTCGCGAGGAGGGGGAGAGACCCAGTACTTC
V gene: TRBV4-1
clone size: few
J gene: TRBJ2-5
D gene: .

CDR3 protein: CASSLHLRDRGSNQPQHF
CDR3 DNA: TGTGCCAGCAGTTTGCACCTCCGGGACCGAGGAAGCAATCAGCCCCAGCATTTT
V gene: TRBV12-3/TRBV12-4
clone size: .
J gene: TRBJ1-5
D gene: .

CDR3 protein: CASSLLDRAVDEQYF
CDR3 DNA: TGTGCCAGCAGCTTATTGGACAGGGCTGTCGACGAGCAGTACTTC
V gene: TRBV7-9
clone size: .
J gene: TRBJ2-7
D gene: TRBD1

CDR3 protein: CSARPGTANTEAFF
CDR3 DNA: TGCAGTGCTAGACCCGGGACAGCGAACACTGAAGCTTTCTTT
V gene: TRBV20-1
clone size: few
J gene: TRBJ1-1
D gene: TRBD1

CDR3 protein: CASSRGLGGNNEQFF
CDR3 DNA: TGCGCCAGCAGCCGGGGGCTGGGGGGTAACAATGAGCAGTTCTTC
V gene: TRBV4-1
clone size: .
J gene: TRBJ2-1
D gene: .

CDR3 protein: CSVEGDRPSGNYGYTF
CDR3 DNA: TGCAGCGTTGAAGGGGACAGACCCTCGGGAAACTATGGCTACACCTTC
V gene: TRBV29-1
clone size: few
J gene: TRBJ1-2
D gene: TRBD1

CDR3 protein: CASSSGTGTEDTF
CDR3 DNA: TGTGCCAGCAGCTCCGGAACCGGGACAGAAGACACCTTC
V gene: TRBV7-2
clone size: .
J gene: TRBJ1-2
D gene: TRBD1

CDR3 protein: CSARGGDYEQYF
CDR3 DNA: TGCAGTGCTAGGGGAGGAGACTACGAGCAGTACTTC
V gene: TRBV20-1
clone size: once
J gene: TRBJ2-7
D gene: .

CDR3 protein: CSARDDLGTQYF
CDR3 DNA: TGCAGTGCTAGAGATGATCTTGGGACCCAGTACTTC
V gene: TRBV20-1
clone size: .
J gene: TRBJ2-5
D gene: .

CDR3 protein: CASSLSRGSGNQPQHF
CDR3 DNA: TGTGCCAGCAGTTTATCGAGAGGGTCCGGCAATCAGCCCCAGCATTTT
V gene: TRBV28
clone size: few
J gene: TRBJ1-5
D gene: .

CDR3 protein: CSRAGGLDDEQFF
CDR3 DNA: TGCAGTCGAGCGGGGGGGCTTGACGATGAGCAGTTCTTC
V gene: TRBV20-1
clone size: .
J gene: TRBJ2-1
D gene: TRBD2

CDR3 protein: CSVQGMGNQPQHF
CDR3 DNA: TGCAGCGTACAGGGTATGGGCAATCAGCCCCAGCATTTT
V gene: TRBV29-1
clone size: .
J gene: TRBJ1-5
D gene: .

CDR3 protein: CASSQFPRGVEAFF
CDR3 DNA: TGTGCCAGCAGCCAATTCCCCCGGGGGGTTGAAGCTTTCTTT
V gene: TRBV12-3/TRBV12-4
clone size: few
J gene: TRBJ1-1
D gene: .

CDR3 protein: CASSQGGIQETQYF
CDR3 DNA: TGTGCCAGCAGCCAGGGGGGAATCCAAGAGACCCAGTACTTC
V gene: TRBV3-1
clone size: few
J gene: TRBJ2-5
D gene: .

CDR3 protein: CASSLARANYGYTF
CDR3 DNA: TGTGCCAGCAGCTTGGCCAGGGCCAACTATGGCTACACCTTC
V gene: TRBV5-5
clone size: .
J gene: TRBJ1-2
D gene: .

CDR3 protein: CASKGGDTQYF
CDR3 DNA: TGTGCCAGCAAAGGAGGAGATACGCAGTATTTT
V gene: TRBV6-2/TRBV6-3
clone size: .
J gene: TRBJ2-3
D gene: .

CDR3 protein: CASSPTPGQINEKLFF
CDR3 DNA: TGTGCCAGCAGCCCCACTCCGGGACAGATTAATGAAAAACTGTTTTTT
V gene: TRBV7-9
clone size: .
J gene: TRBJ1-4
D gene: TRBD1

CDR3 protein: CASSEDVGLLEQYF
CDR3 DNA: TGTGCCAGCAGTGAAGACGTTGGGCTTTTAGAGCAGTACTTC
V gene: TRBV2
clone size: few
J gene: TRBJ2-7
D gene: .

CDR3 protein: CASSPRGGGVNNEQFF
CDR3 DNA: TGTGCCAGCAGTCCCAGGGGAGGGGGGGTGAACAATGAGCAGTTCTTC
V gene: TRBV28
clone size: .
J gene: TRBJ2-1
D gene: .